Sequencing of this T cell receptor (beta chain) was carried out in a study of cytomegalovirus exposure and HLA in healthy donors. Germline-derived CDR1 and CDR2 are MDHEN and SYDVKM. The ends were cut back, 6 bases at V and 5 bases at J, with 13 bases in the middle. The CDR3 is 13 residues long. The PCR used 60 Vbeta and 13 Jbeta primers. The repertoire was sequenced with immunoSEQ multiplex PCR; TCRdb's copy has only in-frame clones and lacks some. The sample contains approximately 92,000 clones, just over 70% of which appear only once. The rearrangement joins TRBV28 to TRBJ2-5, with D maybe TRBD1 (5 bases). This sequence was found in a man aged 60 to 69 in good health and CMV-seronegative. What was sequenced was PBMCs. Here the CDR3 DNA reads TGTGCCAGCAGATCAGGGTTTCCGGAGACCCAGTACTTC. This encodes CASRSGFPETQYF.